The clone carrying this TCR beta chain was detected only a few times. Its antigen is unidentified. These data are taken from a study of vaccination and CD4 T cells after COVID-19. Noted treatment: roughly 10-day PBMC culture with coronavirus spike peptide pools or control peptides (ViraFEST assay). The Oncomine TCR Beta short-read assay sequenced DNA from cultured CD4+ T cells. TCRdb ran MiXCR on the PCR reads and lists one entry per CDR3 protein. Among 10,000 to 15,000 distinct CDR3 sequences listed, roughly 50% were seen once. This sequence originates from a human donor who had recovered from COVID-19. Sequencing was carried out using CD4+ T cells from blood, cultured in vitro.

The CDR3 DNA is TGTGCCACCAGTGATCCAGGGACGGACTATGGCTACACCTTC. This gives the protein CATSDPGTDYGYTF. The chain couples TRBV24-1 to TRBJ1-2; perhaps TRBD1 as D (5 bases). With 3 bases removed from V and 3 bases from J, the gap between germline ends came to 10 bases. Per germline, CDR1 KGHDR and CDR2 SFDVKD. The CDR3 has 14 residues.